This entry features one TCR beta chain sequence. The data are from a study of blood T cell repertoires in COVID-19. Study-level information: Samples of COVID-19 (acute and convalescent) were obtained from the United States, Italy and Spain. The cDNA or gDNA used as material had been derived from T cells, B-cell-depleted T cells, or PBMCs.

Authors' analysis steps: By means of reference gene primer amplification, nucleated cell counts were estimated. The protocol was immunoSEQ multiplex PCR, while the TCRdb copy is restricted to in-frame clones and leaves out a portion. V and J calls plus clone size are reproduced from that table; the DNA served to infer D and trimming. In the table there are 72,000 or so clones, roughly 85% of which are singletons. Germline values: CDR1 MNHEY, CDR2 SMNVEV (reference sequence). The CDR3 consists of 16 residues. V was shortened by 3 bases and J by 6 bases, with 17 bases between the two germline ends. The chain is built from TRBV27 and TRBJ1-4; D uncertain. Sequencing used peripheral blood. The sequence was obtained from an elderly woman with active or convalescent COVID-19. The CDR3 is CASSFRPRGGDEKLFF. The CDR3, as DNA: TGTGCCAGCAGTTTCCGCCCCCGGGGTGGGGATGAAAAACTGTTTTTT.